One and the same sample provided the 26 T cell receptor beta chains below, sequenced in a study of T cells after yellow fever vaccination. TCRdb independently ran MiXCR on the 5' RACE reads; one entry per CDR3 protein. The table has a few hundred thousand distinct CDR3 sequences, 3% to 4.5% seen once; the top ten hold more than 20%. Sequencing used PBMCs, obtained 5 days after the yellow fever booster vaccination. These receptors were obtained from a man between 18 and 29 years old who received the YFV17D yellow fever vaccine.

This clonotype was seen a few times. The J gene is TRBJ1-5, the V gene TRBV6-2 or TRBV6-3, with D hard to call. This CDR3 comprises 14 residues. Germline CDR1 MNHEY, CDR2 SVGEGT. V was pared by 5 bases and J by 0 bases, with 8 bases between. The CDR3 loop is CASSIVYSNQPQHF. CDR3 DNA sequence: TGTGCCAGCAGTATAGTCTATAGCAATCAGCCCCAGCATTTT.

This clonotype was counted many times. The chain joins TRBV11-2 to TRBJ2-1; the D gene is possibly TRBD1 (6 bases). The CDR3 runs to 16 residues. Trimming left V 4 bases short and J 12 bases short, with 25 bases between. CDR1 is SGHAT, CDR2 FQNNGV, per germline. The CDR3 coding sequence is TGTGCCAGCAGCTCGGCCGGGACATCAACCGGTCGGGGGCAGTTCTTC. Amino acids: CASSSAGTSTGRGQFF. The full variable domain, its missing parts supplied by reference TRBV11-2 and TRBJ2-1, is EAGVAQSPRYKIIEKRQSVAFWCNPISGHATLYWYQQILGQGPKLLIQFQNNGVVDDSQLPKDRFSAERLKGVDSTLKIQPAKLEDSAVYLCASSSAGTSTGRGQFFGPGTRLTVL.

The chain links TRBV5-6 to TRBJ1-6; 7 positions agree with TRBD1. The CDR3 has 15 residues. The germline V gene has CDR1 SGHDT and CDR2 YYEEEE. With V trimmed by 4 bases and J by 4 bases, 5 bases remained unmatched. CDR3 DNA: TGTGCCAGCAGCCCCGCAGGGGGATATAATTCACCCCTCCACTTT. This gives the protein CASSPAGGYNSPLHF.

This clonotype was recorded a few times. The V call is TRBV5-4, the J call TRBJ2-7; D unresolved. With 0 bases removed from V and 3 bases from J, the gap between germline ends came to 7 bases. The CDR3 runs to 13 residues. Germline loops: CDR1 SGHNT, CDR2 YYREEE (reference sequence). The CDR3 reads CASSLDTDYEQYF. The CDR3 nucleotides are TGTGCCAGCAGCTTGGACACGGACTACGAGCAGTACTTC.

This clonotype has only a few counts. This chain connects TRBV20-1 to TRBJ2-2; 9 bases line up with TRBD2. The V and J ends lost 3 bases and 1 base, in that order; junction bases with no gene match: 3. Germline V gene data show CDR1 as DFQATT and CDR2 as SNEGSKA (reference sequence). The CDR3 spans 15 residues. CDR3 sequence: CSARQLAGNTGELFF. The CDR3 bases are TGCAGTGCTAGGCAACTAGCGGGGAACACCGGGGAGCTGTTTTTT.

This clonotype was picked up a small number of times. The V and J genes are TRBV5-1 and TRBJ2-5; 7 nucleotides line up with TRBD2. From germline, CDR1 is SGHRS and CDR2 YFSETQ. The V and J ends lost 3 bases and 1 base, in that order; junction bases with no gene match: 6. The CDR3 has 15 amino acids. CDR3 nucleotide sequence: TGCGCCAGCAGCTGGGGTAGCGGGTCCCAAGAGACCCAGTACTTC. This gives the protein CASSWGSGSQETQYF.

The chain carries TRBV7-2 and TRBJ2-3; D unclear. With 0 bases removed from V and 2 bases from J, the gap between germline ends came to 9 bases. The CDR3 consists of 15 residues. CDR1 is SGHTA and CDR2 is FQGNSA in the germline V gene. CDR3 protein: CASSLADHHTDTQYF. The DNA for the CDR3 is TGTGCCAGCAGCTTAGCCGACCACCACACAGATACGCAGTATTTT.

This clonotype was seen ten or more times. This sequence joins TRBV20-1 and TRBJ2-6, with 8 nucleotides matching TRBD1. Germline V gene data show CDR1 as DFQATT and CDR2 as SNEGSKA (reference sequence). Unmatched junction bases numbered 0, after V lost 3 bases and J lost 2 bases. The CDR3 extends over 14 amino acids. In nucleotides, the CDR3 is TGCAGTGCTAGGACAGGGGCTGGGGCCAACGTCCTGACTTTC. Its translation is CSARTGAGANVLTF.

This chain uses TRBV3-1 with TRBJ2-2; 12 positions match TRBD2. Germline CDR1 reads LGHDT; CDR2 reads YNNKEL (reference sequence). The CDR3 runs to 18 residues. The V gene end was trimmed by 4 bases and the J gene end by 0 bases; junction bases not matched to a gene: 6. Here the CDR3 DNA reads TGTGCCAGCAGCCTACTAGCGGGGGGACTCGCGAACACCGGGGAGCTGTTTTTT. This codes for CASSLLAGGLANTGELFF.

In this sample, this clonotype turned up a few times. The chain has TRBV7-6 and TRBJ2-5; TRBD2 aligns across 9 bases. Germline V lookup: CDR1 SGHVS, CDR2 FNYEAQ. The CDR3 spans 14 residues. J was trimmed by 2 bases and V by 5 bases; bases with no gene match: 3. In DNA, the CDR3 is TGTGCCAGCAGCGCGGGACTAGCTCAAGAGACCCAGTACTTC. Translation: CASSAGLAQETQYF. Looking up the rest from reference TRBV7-6 and TRBJ2-5 gives the full variable domain: GAGVSQSPRYKVTKRGQDVALRCDPISGHVSLYWYRQALGQGPEFLTYFNYEAQQDKSGLPNDRFSAERPEGSISTLTIQRTEQRDSAMYRCASSAGLAQETQYFGPGTRLLVL.

This clonotype was picked up a small number of times. The junction departs from germline at one end; a sequencing error may be responsible. The chain combines TRBV4-1 with TRBJ2-2; D is unclear. This CDR3 is built from 11 residues. Per germline, CDR1 MGHRA and CDR2 YSYEKL. CDR3 sequence reads: CASSFGENRVF. In nucleotides, the CDR3 is TGCGCCAGCAGCTTCGGTGAAAACCGGGTTTTT.

The J gene is TRBJ2-5, the V gene TRBV5-5, with TRBD1 matching over 10 bases. The CDR3 sequence is 15 residues long. The germline gives CDR1 SGHKS, CDR2 YYEKEE (reference sequence). The junction had 7 bases not matched to a gene; V was cut back by 5 bases and J by 3 bases. As DNA, the CDR3 is TGTGCCAGCAGTCCCGGGACAGGGGTCAAAGAGACCCAGTACTTC. It codes for CASSPGTGVKETQYF. The full variable domain, in which reference TRBV5-5 and TRBJ2-5 provide the parts outside the CDR3, is DAGVTQSPTHLIKTRGQQVTLRCSPISGHKSVSWYQQVLGQGPQFIFQYYEKEERGRGNFPDRFSARQFPNYSSELNVNALLLGDSALYLCASSPGTGVKETQYFGPGTRLLVL.

The chain uses TRBV20-1 and TRBJ2-5; 9 positions match TRBD1. CDR3 length: 13 amino acids. Losses at the gene ends were 7 bases for V and 4 bases for J; bases not matched to a gene: 7. Per the germline V gene, CDR1 is DFQATT and CDR2 is SNEGSKA (reference sequence). The CDR3 sequence: CSVRTGDTETQYF. The CDR3 DNA is TGCAGTGTCCGGACAGGGGATACAGAGACCCAGTACTTC.

The sample holds many counts of this clonotype. This chain joins TRBV20-1 and TRBJ2-3, with 7 bases that match TRBD2. V lost 2 bases and J lost 3; bases outside the gene matches: 5. Per the germline V gene, CDR1 is DFQATT and CDR2 is SNEGSKA (reference sequence). The CDR3 is made up of 14 amino acids. The CDR3 nucleotides read TGCAGTGCTAGATTCGGGAGGACGACAGATACGCAGTATTTT. Its translation is CSARFGRTTDTQYF.

This clonotype was counted ten times or more. This chain uses TRBV5-1 with TRBJ1-1; TRBD1 is a possible D gene (5 bases). V lost 4 bases and J 0 bases, leaving 16 bases between the germline ends. Germline CDR1 is SGHRS and CDR2 is YFSETQ. The CDR3 is 16 amino acids. The CDR3 bases are TGCGCCAGCAGCCTGGGACGGGGGACCTTGAACACTGAAGCTTTCTTT. Its translation is CASSLGRGTLNTEAFF. Filled out from reference TRBV5-1 and TRBJ1-1, the complete variable domain reads KAGVTQTPRYLIKTRGQQVTLSCSPISGHRSVSWYQQTPGQGLQFLFEYFSETQRNKGNFPGRFSGRQFSNSRSEMNVSTLELGDSALYLCASSLGRGTLNTEAFFGQGTRLTVV.

There are a few counts of this clonotype. The chain recombines TRBV4-3 with TRBJ2-1, with D uncertain. V lost 4 bases and J 5 bases, leaving 6 bases between the germline ends. CDR3 length: 12 amino acids. CDR1 is LGHNA and CDR2 is YSLEER in the germline V gene. The CDR3 region is CASSLINNEQFF. CDR3 DNA sequence: TGCGCCAGCAGCCTGATTAACAATGAGCAGTTCTTC.

This clonotype was observed at least ten times. The chain is built from TRBV6-1 and TRBJ1-1; D possibly corresponds to TRBD1 (5 bases). This CDR3 is 14 amino acids long. Trimming shortened V by 3 bases and J by 3 bases, and 11 bases separated the two germline ends. Germline assignment: CDR1 MNHNS and CDR2 SASEGT. CDR3 in DNA: TGTGCCAGCAGTGACCGGGGGGGGGACACTGAAGCTTTCTTT. It yields the protein CASSDRGGDTEAFF.

This clonotype came up many times. V gene TRBV20-1 combines with J gene TRBJ2-5; 9 bases are a match to TRBD1. The CDR3 loop spans 16 amino acids. The V and J ends lost 5 bases and 5 bases, in that order; junction bases with no gene match: 15. Germline V gene sequence: CDR1 DFQATT, CDR2 SNEGSKA (reference sequence). The CDR3 here is CSAPRPGTGTEETQYF. Written as DNA, the CDR3 is TGCAGTGCTCCTAGGCCCGGGACAGGGACGGAGGAGACCCAGTACTTC.

This clonotype was seen repeatedly, ten times or more. This chain connects TRBV4-1 to TRBJ1-5; D is possibly TRBD1 (5 bases). The germline V gene encodes CDR1 MGHRA and CDR2 YSYEKL. V lost 1 base and J lost 5, with 12 bases in between. The CDR3 sequence is 15 residues long. The CDR3 sequence: CASSQGGGVHQPQHF. DNA for the CDR3: TGCGCCAGCAGCCAAGGGGGAGGGGTCCATCAGCCCCAGCATTTT.

This clonotype was detected only a few times. The chain is built from TRBV4-3 and TRBJ2-5, with a possible D match to TRBD2 (6 bases). The germline V gene encodes CDR1 LGHNA and CDR2 YSLEER. V lost 3 bases and J lost 5, with 13 bases in between. The CDR3 has 14 residues. The CDR3 loop is CASSQTSALETQYF. In nucleotides, the CDR3 is TGCGCCAGCAGCCAGACTAGTGCCTTGGAGACCCAGTACTTC.

In its sample, this clonotype was seen many times. The chain links TRBV4-3 to TRBJ2-5; D is unresolved. Trimming cost V 4 bases and J 5 bases, with 11 bases left between them. The length of the CDR3 is 13 residues. Germline CDR1 reads LGHNA; CDR2 reads YSLEER. The CDR3 nucleotides read TGCGCCAGCAGCCGGAGTTTTGGGGAGACCCAGTACTTC. Its translation: CASSRSFGETQYF.

This clonotype has ten or more counts. The chain is built from TRBV7-2 and TRBJ1-2; D is perhaps TRBD1 (6 bases). From germline, CDR1 is SGHTA and CDR2 FQGNSA. This CDR3 contains 14 residues. V was shortened by 5 bases and J by 3 bases, with 13 bases between the two germline ends. CDR3 region: CASSTRGAHYGYTF. The CDR3 nucleotides read TGTGCCAGCAGCACCCGGGGGGCCCACTATGGCTACACCTTC.

This clonotype came up a few times. The rearrangement uses TRBV12-3 or TRBV12-4 and TRBJ2-5, with 7 nucleotides matching TRBD1. CDR3 size: 14 residues. J gave up 4 bases and V 6 bases, and 8 bases lay outside the gene matches. CDR3 region: CASSPTGLGETQYF. CDR3 in DNA: TGTGCCAGCAGCCCGACAGGGCTGGGAGAGACCCAGTACTTC.

This clonotype has a count of ten or more. CDR3 DNA sequence: TGTGCCAGCAGTTCCATCAGGACGGGGAAGCAGTTCTTC. Its protein product is CASSSIRTGKQFF. The rearrangement links TRBV28 to TRBJ2-1; tentatively, D is TRBD2 (5 bases). Germline CDR1 MDHEN, CDR2 SYDVKM. V was shortened by 4 bases and J by 11 bases, with 15 bases between the two germline ends. The CDR3 totals 13 residues.

This clonotype was seen a handful of times. The V call is TRBV13, the J call TRBJ2-3; D unclear. V was trimmed by 1 base and J by 2 bases, leaving 7 bases between them. Germline V CDR1 and CDR2: PRHDT, FYEKMQ (reference sequence). CDR3 length equals 14 residues. The CDR3 DNA is TGTGCCAGCAGCTTAGTGGCCGACACAGATACGCAGTATTTT. Amino acids: CASSLVADTDTQYF.

This clonotype was found many times. V is TRBV9 and J is TRBJ1-4; 7 bases match TRBD1. This CDR3 contains 14 residues. Germline V CDR1 and CDR2: SGDLS, YYNGEE. The trim removed 5 bases at V and 8 bases at J, leaving 9 bases unmatched. Written as DNA, the CDR3 is TGTGCCAGCAGAGAGGGGGCATCAGGCGAAAAACTGTTTTTT. Translated: CASREGASGEKLFF.